This T cell receptor (beta chain) was recorded in a study of blood T cells in healthy people across ages (dated by TCRdb to about 2015). Regarding the study in general: In model experiments, roughly one uniquely barcoded TCR beta cDNA molecule per two T cells was captured by template switching. Age-related changes in TCR beta repertoire diversity were measured in the study by deep sequencing normalized with unique cDNA molecular identifiers. Two additional independent replicas of 1 million unique cDNA reads from the same blood draw were analyzed for two donors (one aged 18 to 29 and one aged 80 or older). Four age groups were formed from the donors: young (average roughly 15 years), middle-aged (around 39), aged (about 62) and long-lived (around 82).

Systemically healthy Caucasian individuals from Russia, 35 to 50 in total and aged about 6 to 95 years, were included as donors. Each donor gave ten milliliters of peripheral blood, collected into EDTA-treated Vacutainer tubes. Ficoll-Paque density-gradient centrifugation was used to isolate PBMCs, with at least 6 million obtained per sample. Trizol reagent was used to extract total RNA from PBMCs, with at least 5.5 micrograms per sample. The percentages of naive CD45RAhigh/CD27high T cells were determined by flow cytometry on a PBMC aliquot from every donor. This clonotype was observed a handful of times. This clone's antigen is unknown. An end of the junction differs from the germline gene, which may be a read error. Broader findings and caveats from the paper: Donor CMV infection status was unknown, potentially confounding age-related changes in expanded clonotypes. Compared with the aged group, the long-lived group had more naive CD4+ T cells, fewer expanded clones and increased TCR diversity, suggesting age selection. Estimates of total diversity from one million sequenced T cells were regarded as lower bounds and underestimates. There was a strong correlation between observed TCR beta diversity and the percentage of naive T cells measured by flow cytometry. Observed TCR beta diversity per million T cells fell roughly linearly with age, and a significant reduction was already apparent by age roughly 40. Because profiling used bulk unsorted PBMCs, naive and antigen-experienced compartments could not be compared conclusively.

Sequences SGDLS (CDR1) and YYNGEE (CDR2) are obtained from the germline V gene. The CDR3 has 15 amino acids, counting the end cysteine and phenylalanine. Just the 45-base CDR3 DNA is kept, in frame starting at base 1. Receptor amplification or capture employed 5' RACE. These reads were obtained on an Illumina HiSeq 2500. A second PCR of 7 to 11 cycles was performed with a sample-barcoded 5' primer and a J-beta primer mix. A template-switch 5' adaptor carrying 12 random nucleotides introduced a unique molecular identifier onto each TCR beta cDNA molecule. Each sample yielded at least 3 million CDR3-containing paired-end reads. All of the RNA was converted into first-strand cDNA using the Mint cDNA synthesis kit, with a TRBC-specific oligonucleotide serving as the primer. Following uracil-DNA glycosylase treatment, all cDNA underwent a first 18-cycle PCR with the universal primers M1SS and BC2_uni_R. The study's processing was this. Normalization of each sample was performed by random selection of 1 million high-quality reads, each carrying a distinct molecular identifier. Reads sharing molecular identifiers were discarded rather than binned into consensus sequences. MiTCR, set to a Q25 quality threshold and the strictest error-elimination algorithm, was used for CDR3 identification, clonotype clustering and error correction. A nonparametric unseen species model with Euler transformation was used to estimate a lower bound on total TCR beta diversity. Starting from the raw public reads, TCRdb applied fastp trimming at Q25, assembled clones with MiXCR and retained in-frame beta chains. Every entry covers one CDR3 protein and lists the most common genes and DNA from its rows. The V and J calls reflect TCRdb's pipeline rather than the authors' work. In this sample the table shows 750,000 to 950,000 distinct CDR3 sequences, roughly 25% of which occur a single time. The leading ten clones occupy about 3% of the sample.

These data were likewise used in another study, on T cells of mothers and their children. Drawing on the second study: Donors were nine systemically healthy Caucasian individuals: three mothers and their six children. cDNA synthesis used all of the extracted RNA, with 1.5 ug of RNA in each 15 ul reaction. In the second PCR, the M1S primer introduced both the sample barcodes and 2-4 random nucleotides. More than 8 million TCR beta CDR3 reads were obtained from each mother, and several million reads were obtained from each child. TCR recombination output is similarly shaped by thymic selection in related and unrelated pairs, with a minor effect exerted by inherited differences. Normalized repertoire overlap in related mother-child pairs was always slightly higher than in unrelated mother-child pairs, but the difference was never significant. No persistent microchimeric T cell clones were found, with a detection sensitivity of approximately 110 clones per million clonotypes. Deep NGS was used in the study to compare the TCR beta repertoires of mothers and children and to look for features that separate related mother-child pairs from unrelated individuals. Mothers averaged around 43 +/- 4 years of age and children averaged 11 +/- 4 years. After adapter ligation was performed with NEBNext reagents, the libraries were sequenced on an Illumina HiSeq 2000 with 100+100 nt paired-end reads. Mother and child libraries were prepared a month apart and sequenced in separate runs to prevent cross-contamination. For each donor, between about 500,000 and 2,000,000 distinct TCR beta clonotypes were identified. Naive TCR beta clonotypes were estimated from low-frequency clonotypes matched to each donor's FACS-determined naive share, without sorting.

The V gene is TRBV9 and the J gene is TRBJ2-1, and the D gene may be TRBD2, 7 bases matching. Sequenced material: blood. This TCR was recovered from a boy younger than 18 in good health. In nucleotides, the sequence is TGTGCCAGCGGCGTAGGCGGGGGCCCAGGGAATGAGCAGTTCTTC. The translation is CASGVGGGPGNEQFF.